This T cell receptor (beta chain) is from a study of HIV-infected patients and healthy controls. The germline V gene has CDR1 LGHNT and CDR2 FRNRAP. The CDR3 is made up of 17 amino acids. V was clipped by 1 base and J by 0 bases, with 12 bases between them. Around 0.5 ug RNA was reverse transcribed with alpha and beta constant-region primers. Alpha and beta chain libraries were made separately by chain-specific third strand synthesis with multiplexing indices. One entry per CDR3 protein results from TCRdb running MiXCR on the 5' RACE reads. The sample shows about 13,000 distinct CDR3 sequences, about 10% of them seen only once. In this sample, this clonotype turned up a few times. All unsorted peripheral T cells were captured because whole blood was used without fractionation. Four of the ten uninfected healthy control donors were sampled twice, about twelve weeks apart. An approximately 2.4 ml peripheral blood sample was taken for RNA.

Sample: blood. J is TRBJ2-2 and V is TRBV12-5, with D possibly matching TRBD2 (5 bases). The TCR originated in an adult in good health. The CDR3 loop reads CASGLGLRAANTGELFF. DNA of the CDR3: TGTGCTAGTGGTTTGGGATTGCGGGCCGCGAACACCGGGGAGCTGTTTTTT.